This section outlines one TCR beta chain sequence together with its context. The junction and the germline gene differ at one end; a read error may be behind it. TCRdb recomputed calls from the 5' RACE reads with MiXCR, one row per CDR3 protein. The data hold hundreds of thousands of distinct CDR3 sequences, with around 5.3% observed a single time. These data originate in a study of T cells after yellow fever vaccination. The CDR3 runs 16 residues. The germline V gene has CDR1 SEHNR and CDR2 FQNEAQ (reference sequence). The origin of this receptor is a man aged 18 to 35 who received the YFV17D yellow fever vaccine. The sample was CD4+ T cells sorted from PBMCs, taken on the day of the yellow fever booster vaccination. The genes are TRBV7-9 and TRBJ2-6; D not resolved. CDR3 residues: CACSPLRGFGANVLTF. DNA of the CDR3: TGTGCCTGCAGCCCACTCCGCGGCTTTGGGGCCAACGTCCTGACTTTC.